The entry that follows covers one T cell receptor beta chain sequence. This sample is drawn from a study of blood T cell repertoires in COVID-19. The method was immunoSEQ multiplex PCR; TCRdb's version includes in-frame clones alone and lacks a portion of them. The sample lists about 350,000 clones; around nine tenths were seen once. The sample comprised PBMCs or T cells enriched from blood (not recorded which). The source is a woman between 25 and 40 years old who had been exposed to COVID-19.

CDR3 DNA sequence: TGCAGCGTTGAAGGGACTAGCGGGAGACGCAACGAGCAGTACTTC. Its protein is CSVEGTSGRRNEQYF. The rearrangement links TRBV29-1 to TRBJ2-7; 13 bases fit TRBD2. The CDR3 has 15 amino acids. The V gene's germline CDR1 is SQVTM and CDR2 ANQGSEA. Unmatched junction bases numbered 5, after V lost 1 base and J lost 5 bases.